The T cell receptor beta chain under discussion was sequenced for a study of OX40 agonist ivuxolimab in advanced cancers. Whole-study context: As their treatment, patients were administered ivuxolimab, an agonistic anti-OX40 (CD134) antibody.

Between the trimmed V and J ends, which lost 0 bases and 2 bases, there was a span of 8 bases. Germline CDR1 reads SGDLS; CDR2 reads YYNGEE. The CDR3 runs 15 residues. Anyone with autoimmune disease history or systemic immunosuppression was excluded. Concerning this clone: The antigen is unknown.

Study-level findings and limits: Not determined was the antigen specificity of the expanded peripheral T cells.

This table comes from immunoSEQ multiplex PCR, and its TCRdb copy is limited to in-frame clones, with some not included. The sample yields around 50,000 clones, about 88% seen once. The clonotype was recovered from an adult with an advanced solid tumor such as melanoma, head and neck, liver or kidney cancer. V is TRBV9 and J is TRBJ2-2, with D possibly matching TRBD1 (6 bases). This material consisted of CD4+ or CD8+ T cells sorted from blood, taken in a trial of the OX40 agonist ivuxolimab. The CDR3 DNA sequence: TGTGCCAGCAGCGTAGTGGGGGCCAACACCGGGGAGCTGTTTTTT. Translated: CASSVVGANTGELFF.